The clone carrying this TCR beta chain was seen only a few times. Its specificity is unknown. Looked up from germline, CDR1 is LGHNA and CDR2 is YSLEER. The V end was cut by 0 bases, the J end by 8 bases, with 11 bases between. The CDR3 is 14 residues long. With template switching, a universal primer site was added, and the cDNA carried unique molecular identifiers. Each CDR3 protein is one row after TCRdb ran MiXCR on the 5' RACE reads. In the table there are 420,000 or so distinct CDR3 sequences, around 20% of which are singletons. The entry originates in a study of identical twins. Study-wide findings and caveats: Models underpredicted monozygotic twin sharing of out-of-frame TCR alpha. Researchers reported weaker excess twin sharing in beta out-of-frame sequences. Abundant beta clonotypes from cord blood bore fewer insertions; memory repertoires lacked this pattern.

The specimen sequenced was naive T cells sorted from blood. The V and J genes are TRBV4-3 and TRBJ2-1; D possibly corresponds to TRBD2 (6 bases). This TCR came from a middle-aged man in good health. Here the CDR3 DNA reads TGCGCCAGCAGCCAAGAGTACGTAGCGGATGAGCAGTTCTTC. Translating it yields CASSQEYVADEQFF.